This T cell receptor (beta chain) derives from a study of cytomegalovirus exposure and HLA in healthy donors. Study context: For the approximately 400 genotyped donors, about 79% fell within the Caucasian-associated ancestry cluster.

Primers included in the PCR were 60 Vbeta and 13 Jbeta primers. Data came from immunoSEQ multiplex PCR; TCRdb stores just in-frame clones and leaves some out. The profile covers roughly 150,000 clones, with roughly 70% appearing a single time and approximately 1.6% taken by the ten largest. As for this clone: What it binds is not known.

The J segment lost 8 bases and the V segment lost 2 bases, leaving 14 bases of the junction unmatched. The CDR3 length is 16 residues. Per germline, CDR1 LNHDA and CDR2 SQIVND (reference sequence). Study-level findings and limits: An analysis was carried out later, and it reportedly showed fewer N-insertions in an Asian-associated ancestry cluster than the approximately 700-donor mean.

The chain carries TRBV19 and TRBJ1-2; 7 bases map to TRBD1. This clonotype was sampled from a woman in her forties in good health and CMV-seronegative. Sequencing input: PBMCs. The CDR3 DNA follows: TGTGCCAGTAGTATACCGCTTGGACAGGTCCCCGCGGGCTACACCTTC. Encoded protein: CASSIPLGQVPAGYTF.